This entry features one T cell receptor beta chain sequence. Its antigen is unknown. The read finishes 3 residues shy of the CDR3 end, and the germline J gene is used to complete it. These data originate in a study of Tregs in tolerant kidney transplant recipients. Here immunoSEQ multiplex PCR was the method, and the copy in TCRdb shows in-frame clones only, minus some. The ten top clones account for around 0.88%, within a sample of roughly 48,000 clones. Whole-study results and caveats: Antigen-driven expansion was suggested because donor-specific Tregs expanded more than all Tregs in tolerant patients. Changing PCR primers prevented nucleotide comparison between some patients' samples. The most relevant donor-specific Treg TCRbeta repertoire apparently came from expansion with activated donor B cells.

CDR1 and CDR2 (germline): GTSNPN, SVGIG (reference sequence). The CDR3 length is 12 residues. The V end lost 4 bases, the J end lost 4 bases, and 7 bases lay between the germline ends. The gene calls are TRBV30 and TRBJ1-4; D uncertain. Specimen: CD4+ T cells from blood, collected before the transplant. The sequence came from a human donor who received a combined kidney and bone marrow transplant. CDR3 DNA, as far as it was read: TGTGCCTGGAAAGGCCTTAATGAAAAA. This gives the protein CAWKGLNEK. The whole CDR3 protein is CAWKGLNEKLFF.